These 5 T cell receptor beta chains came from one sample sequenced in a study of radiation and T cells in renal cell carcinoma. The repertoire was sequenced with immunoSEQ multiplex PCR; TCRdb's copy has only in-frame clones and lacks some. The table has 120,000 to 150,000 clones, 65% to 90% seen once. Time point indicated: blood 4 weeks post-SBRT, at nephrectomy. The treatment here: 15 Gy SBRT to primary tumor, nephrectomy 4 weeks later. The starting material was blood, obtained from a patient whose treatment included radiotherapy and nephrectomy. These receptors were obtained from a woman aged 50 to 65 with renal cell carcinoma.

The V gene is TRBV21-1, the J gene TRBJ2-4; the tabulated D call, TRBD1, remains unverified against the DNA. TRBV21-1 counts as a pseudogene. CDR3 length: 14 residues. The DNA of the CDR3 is TGTGCCAGCAGCAAATCCACAGGGGAAAACATTCAGTACTTC. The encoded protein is CASSKSTGENIQYF.

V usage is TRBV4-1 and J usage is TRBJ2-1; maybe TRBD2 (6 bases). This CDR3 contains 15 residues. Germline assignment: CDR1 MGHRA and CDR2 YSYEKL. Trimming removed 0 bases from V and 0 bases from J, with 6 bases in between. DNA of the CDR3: TGCGCCAGCAGCCAAGACGGGAGCTCCTACAATGAGCAGTTCTTC. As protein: CASSQDGSSYNEQFF.

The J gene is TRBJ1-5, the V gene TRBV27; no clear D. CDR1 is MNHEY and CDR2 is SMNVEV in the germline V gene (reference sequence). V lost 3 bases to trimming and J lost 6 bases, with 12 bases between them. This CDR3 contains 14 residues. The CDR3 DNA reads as TGTGCCAGCAGTTTTTTCGTCGGGAGTCAGCCCCAGCATTTT. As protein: CASSFFVGSQPQHF.

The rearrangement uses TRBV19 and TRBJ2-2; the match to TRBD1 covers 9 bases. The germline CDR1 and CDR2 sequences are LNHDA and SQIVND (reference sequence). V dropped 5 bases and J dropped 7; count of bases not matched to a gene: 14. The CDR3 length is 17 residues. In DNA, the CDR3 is TGTGCCAGTAGTCCGACAGGGGGTGGTTTTGGTTTCGGGGAGCTGTTTTTT. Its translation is CASSPTGGGFGFGELFF.

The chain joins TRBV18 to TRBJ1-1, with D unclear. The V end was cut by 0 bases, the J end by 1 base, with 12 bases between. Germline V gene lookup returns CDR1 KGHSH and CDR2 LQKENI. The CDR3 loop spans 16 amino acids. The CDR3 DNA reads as TGTGCCAGCTCACCACCTTCGATAGGGAGGAACACTGAAGCTTTCTTT. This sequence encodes CASSPPSIGRNTEAFF.